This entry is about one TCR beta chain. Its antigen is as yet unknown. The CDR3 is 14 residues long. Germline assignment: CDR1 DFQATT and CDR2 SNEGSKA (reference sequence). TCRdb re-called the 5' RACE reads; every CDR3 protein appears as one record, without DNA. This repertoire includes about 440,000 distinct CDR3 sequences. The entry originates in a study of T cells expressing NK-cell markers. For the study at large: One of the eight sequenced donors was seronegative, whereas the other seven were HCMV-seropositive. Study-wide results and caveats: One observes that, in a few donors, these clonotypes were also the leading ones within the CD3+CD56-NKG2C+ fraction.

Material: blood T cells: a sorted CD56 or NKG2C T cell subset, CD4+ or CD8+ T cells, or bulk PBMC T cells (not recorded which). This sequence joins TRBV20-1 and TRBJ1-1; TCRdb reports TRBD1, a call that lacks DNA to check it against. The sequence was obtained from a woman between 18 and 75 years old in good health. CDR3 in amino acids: CSASFGQGTTEAFF.